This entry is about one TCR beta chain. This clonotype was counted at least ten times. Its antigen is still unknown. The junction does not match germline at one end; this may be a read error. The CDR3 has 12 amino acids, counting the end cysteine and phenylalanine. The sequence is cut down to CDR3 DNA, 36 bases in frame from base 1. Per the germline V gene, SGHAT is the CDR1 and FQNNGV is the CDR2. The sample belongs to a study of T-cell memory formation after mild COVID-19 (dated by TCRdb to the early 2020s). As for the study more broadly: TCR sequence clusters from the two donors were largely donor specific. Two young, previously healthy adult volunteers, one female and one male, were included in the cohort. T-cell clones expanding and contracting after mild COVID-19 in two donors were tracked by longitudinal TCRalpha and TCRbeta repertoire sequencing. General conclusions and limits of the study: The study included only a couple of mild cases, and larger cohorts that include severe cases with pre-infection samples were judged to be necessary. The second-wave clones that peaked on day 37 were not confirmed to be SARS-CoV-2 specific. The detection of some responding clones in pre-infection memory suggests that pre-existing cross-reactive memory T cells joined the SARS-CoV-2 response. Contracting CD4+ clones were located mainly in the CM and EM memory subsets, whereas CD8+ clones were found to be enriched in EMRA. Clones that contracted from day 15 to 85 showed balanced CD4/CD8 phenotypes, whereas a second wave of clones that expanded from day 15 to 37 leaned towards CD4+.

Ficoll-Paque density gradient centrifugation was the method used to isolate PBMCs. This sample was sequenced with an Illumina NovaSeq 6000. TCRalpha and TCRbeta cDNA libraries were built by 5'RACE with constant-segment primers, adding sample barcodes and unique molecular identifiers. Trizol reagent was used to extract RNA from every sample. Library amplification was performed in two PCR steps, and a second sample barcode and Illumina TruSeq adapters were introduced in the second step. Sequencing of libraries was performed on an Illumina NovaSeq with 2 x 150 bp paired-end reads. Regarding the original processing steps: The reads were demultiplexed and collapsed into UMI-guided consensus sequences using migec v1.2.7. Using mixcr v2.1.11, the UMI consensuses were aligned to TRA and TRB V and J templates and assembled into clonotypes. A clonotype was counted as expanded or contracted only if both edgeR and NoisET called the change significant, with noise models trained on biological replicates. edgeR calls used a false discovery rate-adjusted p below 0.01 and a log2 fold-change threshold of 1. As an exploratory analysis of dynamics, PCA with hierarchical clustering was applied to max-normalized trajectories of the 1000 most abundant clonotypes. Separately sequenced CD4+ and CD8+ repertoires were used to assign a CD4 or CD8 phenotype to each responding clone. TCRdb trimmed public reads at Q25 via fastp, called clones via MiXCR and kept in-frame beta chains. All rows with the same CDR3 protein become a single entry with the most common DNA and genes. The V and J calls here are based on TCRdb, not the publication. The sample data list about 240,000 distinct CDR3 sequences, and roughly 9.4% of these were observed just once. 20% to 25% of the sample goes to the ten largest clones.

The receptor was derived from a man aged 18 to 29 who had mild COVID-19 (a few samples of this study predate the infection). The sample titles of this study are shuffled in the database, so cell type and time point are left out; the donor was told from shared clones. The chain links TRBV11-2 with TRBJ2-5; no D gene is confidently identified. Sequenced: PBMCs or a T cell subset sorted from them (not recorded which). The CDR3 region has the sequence CASSLDSETQYF. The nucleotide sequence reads TGCGCCAGCAGCTTGGATAGTGAGACCCAGTACTTC.